This T cell receptor beta chain was documented in a study of blood T cell repertoires in COVID-19. Study at large: From the United States, Italy and Spain came samples of acute and convalescent COVID-19.

This clone was seen a handful of times. Seattle's enrolled individuals joined amid active infection and were then monitored longitudinally. CDR3 length equals 13 residues. V was pared by 5 bases and J by 9 bases, with 7 bases of the junction left unmatched. Original processing methods: Amplification with reference gene primers provided the estimates of nucleated cell counts. TCRdb keeps only in-frame clones here, not all; method: immunoSEQ multiplex PCR. V and J calls and clone size are given by that table; D and trimming were obtained from the DNA. The sample lists fewer than 200,000 clones; about 85% were seen once.

The V and J genes are TRBV12-3 or TRBV12-4 and TRBJ2-1, with TRBD1 matching over 7 bases. Sample: peripheral blood. The sequence was collected from a woman in her forties or fifties with COVID-19, enrolled during active disease. CDR3: CASSTRTGSEQFF. The CDR3 DNA reads TGTGCCAGCAGTACTCGGACAGGCAGTGAGCAGTTCTTC.